The source of this T cell receptor (beta chain) is a study of T cell responses to AZD1222 COVID-19 vaccine. CDR3 size: 16 residues. V lost 1 base and J 3 bases, leaving 13 bases between the germline ends. CDR1 and CDR2 from the germline V gene are MNHNS and SASEGT. Produced via immunoSEQ multiplex PCR; TCRdb's table is partial and in-frame only. The repertoire consists of around 140,000 clones, with 80% to 90% occurring once and the leading ten covering 5% to 5.5%. The rearrangement uses TRBV6-1 and TRBJ1-5, with a possible D match to TRBD1 (6 bases). The TCR sequence derives from an adult in good health. The sample consisted of peripheral blood, taken on day 0 of AZD1222 vaccination. In nucleotides, the CDR3 is TGTGCCAGCAGTGAAGGCACAGGGCTGGTCAATCAGCCCCAGCATTTT. Its translation: CASSEGTGLVNQPQHF.